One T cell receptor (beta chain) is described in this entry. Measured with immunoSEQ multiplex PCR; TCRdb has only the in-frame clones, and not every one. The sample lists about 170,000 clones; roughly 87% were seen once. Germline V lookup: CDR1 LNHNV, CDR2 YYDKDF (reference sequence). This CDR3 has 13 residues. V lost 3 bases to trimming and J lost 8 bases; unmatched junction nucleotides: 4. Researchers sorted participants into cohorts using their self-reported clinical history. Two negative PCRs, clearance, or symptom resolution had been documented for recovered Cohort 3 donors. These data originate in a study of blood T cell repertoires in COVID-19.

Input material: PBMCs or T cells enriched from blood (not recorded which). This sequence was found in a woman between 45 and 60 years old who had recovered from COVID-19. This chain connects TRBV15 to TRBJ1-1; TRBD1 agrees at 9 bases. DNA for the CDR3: TGTGCCACCAGCAGCGGACAGGGGTTGGAAGCTTTCTTT. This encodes CATSSGQGLEAFF. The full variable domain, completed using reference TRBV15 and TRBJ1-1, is DAMVIQNPRYQVTQFGKPVTLSCSQTLNHNVMYWYQQKSSQAPKLLFHYYDKDFNNEADTPDNFQSRRPNTSFCFLDIRSPGLGDTAMYLCATSSGQGLEAFFGQGTRLTVV.